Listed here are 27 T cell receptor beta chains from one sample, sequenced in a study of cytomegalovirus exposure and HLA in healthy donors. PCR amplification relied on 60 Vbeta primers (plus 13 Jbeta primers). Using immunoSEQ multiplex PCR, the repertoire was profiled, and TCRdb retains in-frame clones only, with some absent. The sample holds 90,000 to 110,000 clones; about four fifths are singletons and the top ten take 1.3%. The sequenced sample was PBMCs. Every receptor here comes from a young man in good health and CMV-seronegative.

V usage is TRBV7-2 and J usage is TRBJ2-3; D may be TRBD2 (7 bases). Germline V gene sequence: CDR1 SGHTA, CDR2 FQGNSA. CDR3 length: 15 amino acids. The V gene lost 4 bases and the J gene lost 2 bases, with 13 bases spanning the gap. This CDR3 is CASSWGGTLTDTQYF. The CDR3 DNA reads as TGTGCCAGCAGCTGGGGGGGCACTCTCACAGATACGCAGTATTTT.

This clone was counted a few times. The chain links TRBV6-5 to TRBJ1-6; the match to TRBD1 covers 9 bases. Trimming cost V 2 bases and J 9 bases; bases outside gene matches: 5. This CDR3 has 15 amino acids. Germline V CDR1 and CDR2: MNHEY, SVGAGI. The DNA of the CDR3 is TGTGCCAGCAGTTACGGACAGGGGATTACTTCACCCCTCCACTTT. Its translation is CASSYGQGITSPLHF.

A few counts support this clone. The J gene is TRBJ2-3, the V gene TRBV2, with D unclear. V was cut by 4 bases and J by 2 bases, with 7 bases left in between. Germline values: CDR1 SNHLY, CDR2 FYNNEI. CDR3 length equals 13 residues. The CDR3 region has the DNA TGTGCCAGCAGTGGACTTACCACAGATACGCAGTATTTT. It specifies CASSGLTTDTQYF. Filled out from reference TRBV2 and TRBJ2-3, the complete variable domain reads EPEVTQTPSHQVTQMGQEVILRCVPISNHLYFYWYRQILGQKVEFLVSFYNNEISEKSEIFDDQFSVERPDGSNFTLKIRSTKLEDSAMYFCASSGLTTDTQYFGPGTRLTVL.

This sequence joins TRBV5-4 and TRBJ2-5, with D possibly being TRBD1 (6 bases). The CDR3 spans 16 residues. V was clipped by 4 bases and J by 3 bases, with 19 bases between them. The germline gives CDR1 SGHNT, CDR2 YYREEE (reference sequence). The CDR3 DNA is TGTGCCAGCAGCCCTATGACAGGCCCTCGGGAAGAGACCCAGTACTTC. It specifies CASSPMTGPREETQYF.

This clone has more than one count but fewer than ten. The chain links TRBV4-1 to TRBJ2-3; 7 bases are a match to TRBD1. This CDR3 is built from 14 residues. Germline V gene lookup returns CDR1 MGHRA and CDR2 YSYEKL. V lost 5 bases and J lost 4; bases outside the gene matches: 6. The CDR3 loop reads CASSYGTDPDTQYF. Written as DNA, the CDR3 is TGCGCCAGCAGCTACGGGACAGACCCAGATACGCAGTATTTT.

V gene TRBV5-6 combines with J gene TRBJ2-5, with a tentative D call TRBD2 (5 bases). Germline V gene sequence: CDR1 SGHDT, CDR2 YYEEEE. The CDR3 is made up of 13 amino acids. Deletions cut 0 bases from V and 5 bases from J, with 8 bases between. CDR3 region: CASSLGTSETQYF. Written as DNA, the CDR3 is TGTGCCAGCAGCTTGGGTACTAGTGAGACCCAGTACTTC. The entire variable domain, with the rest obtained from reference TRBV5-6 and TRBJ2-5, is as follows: DAGVTQSPTHLIKTRGQQVTLRCSPKSGHDTVSWYQQALGQGPQFIFQYYEEEERQRGNFPDRFSGHQFPNYSSELNVNALLLGDSALYLCASSLGTSETQYFGPGTRLLVL.

The CDR3 loop is CASSPRGRGTGELFF. The CDR3, as DNA: TGTGCCAGCAGCCCGCGGGGAAGGGGCACCGGGGAGCTGTTTTTT. The rearrangement links TRBV27 to TRBJ2-2; perhaps TRBD2 as D (6 bases). Trimming removed 6 bases from V and 4 bases from J, with 15 bases in between. The germline V gene has CDR1 MNHEY and CDR2 SMNVEV (reference sequence). The CDR3 contains 15 residues.

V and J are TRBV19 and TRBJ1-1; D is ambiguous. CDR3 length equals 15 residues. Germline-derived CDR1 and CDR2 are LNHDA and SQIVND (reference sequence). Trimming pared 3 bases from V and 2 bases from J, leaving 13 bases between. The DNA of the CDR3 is TGTGCCAGTAGTATTATTGGCGAGGTCAACACTGAAGCTTTCTTT. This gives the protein CASSIIGEVNTEAFF.

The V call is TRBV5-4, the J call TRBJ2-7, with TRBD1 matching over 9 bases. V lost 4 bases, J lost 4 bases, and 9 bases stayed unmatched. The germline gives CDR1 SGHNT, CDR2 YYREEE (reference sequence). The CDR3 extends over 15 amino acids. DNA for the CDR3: TGTGCCAGCAGCGGGGGACAGGGCCGAGGGTACGAGCAGTACTTC. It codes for CASSGGQGRGYEQYF.

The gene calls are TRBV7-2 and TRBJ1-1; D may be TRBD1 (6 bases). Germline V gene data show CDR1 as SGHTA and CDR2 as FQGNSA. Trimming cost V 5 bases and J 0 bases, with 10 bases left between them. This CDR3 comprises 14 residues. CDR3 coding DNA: TGTGCCAGCAGCGCCAGGGGCATGAACACTGAAGCTTTCTTT. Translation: CASSARGMNTEAFF.

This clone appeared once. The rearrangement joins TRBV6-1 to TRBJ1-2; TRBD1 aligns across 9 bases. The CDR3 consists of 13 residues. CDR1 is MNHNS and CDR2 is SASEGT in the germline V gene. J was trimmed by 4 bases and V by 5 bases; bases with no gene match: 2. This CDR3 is CASSQDRGYGYTF. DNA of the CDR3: TGTGCCAGCAGTCAGGACAGGGGCTATGGCTACACCTTC.

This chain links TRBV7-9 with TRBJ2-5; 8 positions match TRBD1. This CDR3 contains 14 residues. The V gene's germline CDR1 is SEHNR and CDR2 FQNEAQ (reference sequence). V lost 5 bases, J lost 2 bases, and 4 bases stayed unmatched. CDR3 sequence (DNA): TGTGCCAGCAGCCTGGGGACAGGACAAGAGACCCAGTACTTC. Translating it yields CASSLGTGQETQYF.

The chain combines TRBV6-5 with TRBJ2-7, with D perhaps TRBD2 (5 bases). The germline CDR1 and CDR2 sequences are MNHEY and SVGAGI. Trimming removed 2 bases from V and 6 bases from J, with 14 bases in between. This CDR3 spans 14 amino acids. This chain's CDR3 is CASSYSGRFSEQYF. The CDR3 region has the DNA TGTGCCAGCAGTTACAGCGGCAGATTTAGCGAGCAGTACTTC.

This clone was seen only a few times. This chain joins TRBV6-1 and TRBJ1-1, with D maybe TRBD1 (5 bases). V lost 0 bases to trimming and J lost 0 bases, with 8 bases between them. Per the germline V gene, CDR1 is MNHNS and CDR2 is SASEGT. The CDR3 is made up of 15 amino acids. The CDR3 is CASSEAGGVNTEAFF. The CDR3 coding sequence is TGTGCCAGCAGTGAAGCGGGAGGGGTGAACACTGAAGCTTTCTTT.

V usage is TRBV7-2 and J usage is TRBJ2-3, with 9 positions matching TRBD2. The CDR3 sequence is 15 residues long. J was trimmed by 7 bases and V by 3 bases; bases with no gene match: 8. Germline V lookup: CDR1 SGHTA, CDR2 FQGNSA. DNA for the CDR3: TGTGCCAGCAGCTTGAGTGGACTAGCGACTTATACGCAGTATTTT. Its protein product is CASSLSGLATYTQYF.

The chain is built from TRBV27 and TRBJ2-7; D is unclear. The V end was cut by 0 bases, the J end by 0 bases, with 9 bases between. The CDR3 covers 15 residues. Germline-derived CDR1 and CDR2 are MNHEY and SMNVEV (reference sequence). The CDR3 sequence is CASSLSAFSSYEQYF. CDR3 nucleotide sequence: TGTGCCAGCAGTTTATCGGCCTTCAGCTCCTACGAGCAGTACTTC.

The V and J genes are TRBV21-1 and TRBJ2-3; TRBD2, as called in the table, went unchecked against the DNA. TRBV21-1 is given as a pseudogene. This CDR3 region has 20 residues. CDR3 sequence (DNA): TGTGCCAGCAGCACTGCGGCGGGACACCTGACTAGCGGGAGGCCAGATACGCAGTATTTT. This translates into CASSTAAGHLTSGRPDTQYF.

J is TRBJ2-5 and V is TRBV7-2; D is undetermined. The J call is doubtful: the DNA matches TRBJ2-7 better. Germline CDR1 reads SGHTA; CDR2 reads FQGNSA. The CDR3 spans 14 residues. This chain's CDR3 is CASSRHYQTYEQYF. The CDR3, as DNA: TGTGCCAGCAGTCGCCACTATCAGACCTACGAGCAGTACTTC.

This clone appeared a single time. CDR3 region: CASSIVGGTYEQYF. CDR3 DNA sequence: TGTGCCAGTAGTATAGTCGGGGGAACCTACGAGCAGTACTTC. The chain uses TRBV19 and TRBJ2-7; a weak D match, TRBD2 (6 bases). This CDR3 has 14 residues. Germline V gene lookup returns CDR1 LNHDA and CDR2 SQIVND (reference sequence). V shed 1 base and J shed 2 bases, with 9 bases lying between them.

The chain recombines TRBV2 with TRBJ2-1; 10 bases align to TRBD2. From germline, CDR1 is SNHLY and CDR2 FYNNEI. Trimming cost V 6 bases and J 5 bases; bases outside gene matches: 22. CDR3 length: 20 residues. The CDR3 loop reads CASSYGLAEYGGLSNNEQFF. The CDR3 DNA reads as TGTGCCAGCAGCTACGGACTAGCGGAGTACGGGGGGCTCAGCAACAATGAGCAGTTCTTC.

CDR3 in amino acids: CASSPKLTRTGELFF. The CDR3, as DNA: TGTGCCAGCAGTCCTAAGTTGACTCGGACCGGGGAGCTGTTTTTT. The chain uses TRBV28 and TRBJ2-2; no definite D call. The germline gives CDR1 MDHEN, CDR2 SYDVKM. This CDR3 is built from 15 residues. Trimming removed 5 bases from V and 5 bases from J, with 15 bases in between.

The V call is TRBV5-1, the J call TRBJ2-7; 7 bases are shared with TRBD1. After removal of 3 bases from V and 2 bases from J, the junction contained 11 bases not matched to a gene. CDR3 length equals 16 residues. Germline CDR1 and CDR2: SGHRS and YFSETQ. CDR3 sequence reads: CASSYTGDPFPYEQYF. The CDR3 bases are TGCGCCAGCAGCTATACAGGGGACCCCTTTCCCTACGAGCAGTACTTC.

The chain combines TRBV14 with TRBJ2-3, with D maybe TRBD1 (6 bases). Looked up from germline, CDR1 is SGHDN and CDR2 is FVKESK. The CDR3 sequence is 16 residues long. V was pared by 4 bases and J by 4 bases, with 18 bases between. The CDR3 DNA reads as TGTGCCAGCAGCCTTTGGACAGACCCGGAGCCAGATACGCAGTATTTT. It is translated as CASSLWTDPEPDTQYF.

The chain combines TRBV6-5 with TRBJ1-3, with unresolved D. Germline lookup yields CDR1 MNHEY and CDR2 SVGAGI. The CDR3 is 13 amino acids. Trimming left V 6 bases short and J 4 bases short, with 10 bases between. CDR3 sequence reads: CASSAGGGNTIYF. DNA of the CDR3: TGTGCCAGCAGCGCAGGAGGCGGAAACACCATATATTTT.

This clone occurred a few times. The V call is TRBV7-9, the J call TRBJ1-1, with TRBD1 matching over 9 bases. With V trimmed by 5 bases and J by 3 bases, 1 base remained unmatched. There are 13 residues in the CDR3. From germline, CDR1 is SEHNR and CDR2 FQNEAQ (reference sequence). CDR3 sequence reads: CASSRTGDTEAFF. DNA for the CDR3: TGTGCCAGCAGCCGGACAGGGGACACTGAAGCTTTCTTT.

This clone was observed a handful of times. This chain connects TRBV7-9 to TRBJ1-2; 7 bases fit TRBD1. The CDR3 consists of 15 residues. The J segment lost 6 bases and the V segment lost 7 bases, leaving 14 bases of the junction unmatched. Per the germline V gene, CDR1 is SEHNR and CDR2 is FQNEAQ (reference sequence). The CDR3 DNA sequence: TGTGCCAGCACCGAGAGTCAGGGGGATTTGAATGGCTACACCTTC. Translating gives CASTESQGDLNGYTF.

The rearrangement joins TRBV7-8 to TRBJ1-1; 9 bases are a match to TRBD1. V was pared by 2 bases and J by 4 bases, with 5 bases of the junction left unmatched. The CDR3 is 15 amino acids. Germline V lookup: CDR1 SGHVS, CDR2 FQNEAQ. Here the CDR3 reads CASSLSQGARTEAFF. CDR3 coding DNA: TGTGCCAGCAGCTTATCACAGGGGGCGCGCACTGAAGCTTTCTTT.